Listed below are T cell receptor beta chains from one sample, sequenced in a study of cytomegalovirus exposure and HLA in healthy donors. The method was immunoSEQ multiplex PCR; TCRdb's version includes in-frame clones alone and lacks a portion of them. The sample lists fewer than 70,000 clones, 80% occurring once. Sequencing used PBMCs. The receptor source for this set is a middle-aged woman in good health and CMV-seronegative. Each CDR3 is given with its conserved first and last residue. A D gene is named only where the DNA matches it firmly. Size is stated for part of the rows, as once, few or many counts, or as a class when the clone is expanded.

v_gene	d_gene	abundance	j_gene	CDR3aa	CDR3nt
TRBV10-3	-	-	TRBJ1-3	CAISPQGPLISGNTIYF	TGTGCCATCAGTCCCCAGGGGCCGTTAATCTCTGGAAACACCATATATTTT
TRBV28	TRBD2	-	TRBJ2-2	CASSTTSGLTGELFF	TGTGCCAGCAGCACCACTAGCGGACTGACCGGGGAGCTGTTTTTT
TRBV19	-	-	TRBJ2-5	CASSRGLGETQYF	TGTGCCAGTAGTAGAGGGTTAGGAGAGACCCAGTACTTC
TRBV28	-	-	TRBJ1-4	CASSLPEDNEKLFF	TGTGCCAGCAGTTTGCCAGAGGATAATGAAAAACTGTTTTTT
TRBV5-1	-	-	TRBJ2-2	CASSLAPTGVNTGELFF	TGCGCCAGCAGCTTGGCTCCCACCGGGGTCAACACCGGGGAGCTGTTTTTT
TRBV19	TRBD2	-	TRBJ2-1	CASSSINSGRGNEQFF	TGTGCCAGTAGCTCCATCAATAGCGGGAGGGGCAATGAGCAGTTCTTC
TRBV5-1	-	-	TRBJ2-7	CASSPPDRSYEQYF	TGCGCCAGCAGCCCCCCCGACAGGAGCTACGAGCAGTACTTC
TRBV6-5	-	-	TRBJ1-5	CASRSVQLSNQPQHF	TGTGCCAGCAGGTCTGTACAGTTAAGCAATCAGCCCCAGCATTTT
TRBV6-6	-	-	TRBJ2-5	CASTVYQETQYF	TGTGCCAGCACCGTGTACCAAGAGACCCAGTACTTC
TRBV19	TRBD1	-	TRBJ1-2	CASSVSTGGPNYGYTF	TGTGCCAGTAGTGTCTCAACAGGGGGCCCTAACTATGGCTACACCTTC
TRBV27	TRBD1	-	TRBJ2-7	CASDLTGTGGSEQYF	TGTGCCAGCGACCTCACCGGGACAGGGGGCTCCGAGCAGTACTTC
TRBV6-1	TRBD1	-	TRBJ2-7	CAATTEDRGNYEQYF	TGTGCCGCCACAACTGAAGACAGGGGGAACTACGAGCAGTACTTC
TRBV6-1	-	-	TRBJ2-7	CASSARGDIYEQYF	TGTGCCAGCAGTGCCAGGGGCGATATCTACGAGCAGTACTTC
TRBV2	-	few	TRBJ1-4	CASSAGSKEKLFF	TGTGCCAGCAGTGCCGGGTCGAAGGAAAAACTGTTTTTT
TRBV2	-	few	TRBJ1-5	CASSHPAGGSNQPQHF	TGTGCCAGCAGTCATCCGGCCGGGGGTAGCAATCAGCCCCAGCATTTT
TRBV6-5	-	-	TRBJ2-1	CALRGPRNEQFF	TGTGCCCTCAGGGGACCAAGGAATGAGCAGTTCTTC
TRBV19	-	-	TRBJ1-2	CASSIGGAFDYGYTF	TGTGCCAGTAGTATTGGGGGGGCGTTCGACTATGGCTACACCTTC
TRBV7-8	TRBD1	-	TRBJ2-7	CASSLGGGTGEYEQYF	TGTGCCAGCAGCTTGGGGGGTGGGACAGGCGAATACGAGCAGTACTTC
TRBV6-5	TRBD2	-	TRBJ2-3	CASRGLAGATQYF	TGTGCCAGCAGGGGGCTAGCGGGTGCTACGCAGTATTTT
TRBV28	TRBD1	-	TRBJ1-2	CASRRQGGHGYTF	TGTGCCAGCAGGCGACAGGGGGGACATGGCTACACCTTC
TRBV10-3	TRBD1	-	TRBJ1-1	CAISEEGQYAEAFF	TGTGCCATCAGTGAGGAGGGACAGTACGCTGAAGCTTTCTTT
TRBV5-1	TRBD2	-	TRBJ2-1	CASSLGLTSARGDEQFF	TGCGCCAGCAGCTTGGGACTTACTAGCGCCCGTGGGGATGAGCAGTTCTTC
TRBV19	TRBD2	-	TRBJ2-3	CASNSPWASGRATQYF	TGTGCCAGTAACTCCCCCTGGGCTAGCGGGAGAGCTACGCAGTATTTT
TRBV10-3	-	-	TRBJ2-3	CAIQGHTSTDTQYF	TGTGCCATACAAGGACACACTAGCACAGATACGCAGTATTTT
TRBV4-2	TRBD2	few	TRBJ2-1	CASSQTRTSGYPYNEQFF	TGTGCCAGCAGCCAAACGCGGACTAGCGGGTACCCCTACAATGAGCAGTTCTTC
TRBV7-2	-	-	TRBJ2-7	CASSLGDTAYEQYF	TGTGCCAGCAGCTTGGGGGACACCGCCTACGAGCAGTACTTC
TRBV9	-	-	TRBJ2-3	CASSVQARDTDTQYF	TGTGCCAGCAGCGTACAGGCGCGTGATACAGATACGCAGTATTTT
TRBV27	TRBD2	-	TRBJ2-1	CASSSKLAGGYNEQFF	TGTGCCAGCAGTTCCAAACTAGCGGGAGGTTACAATGAGCAGTTCTTC
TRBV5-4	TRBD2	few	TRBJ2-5	CASSGTSGIRGETQYF	TGTGCCAGCAGCGGGACTAGCGGGATTAGGGGAGAGACCCAGTACTTC
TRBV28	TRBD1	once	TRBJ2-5	CASRAAGTAQETQYF	TGTGCCAGCAGAGCGGCCGGGACAGCACAAGAGACCCAGTACTTC
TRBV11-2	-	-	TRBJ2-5	CASSFPGAETQYF	TGTGCCAGCAGCTTCCCAGGGGCAGAGACCCAGTACTTC
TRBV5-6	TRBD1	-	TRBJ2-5	CASSVPTGARETQYF	TGTGCCAGCAGCGTACCGACAGGGGCCCGGGAGACCCAGTACTTC
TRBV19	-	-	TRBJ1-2	CASSPLDRRQYYGYTF	TGTGCCAGTAGTCCTCTCGACAGAAGACAGTACTATGGCTACACCTTC
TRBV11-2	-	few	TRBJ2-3	CASSPIKSFWDTQYF	TGTGCCAGCAGCCCCATCAAGAGTTTTTGGGATACGCAGTATTTT
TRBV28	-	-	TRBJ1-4	CASTYSLRREKLFF	TGTGCCAGCACCTACTCCTTGCGGAGAGAAAAACTGTTTTTT
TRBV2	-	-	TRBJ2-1	CASSREAGRVSNEQFF	TGTGCCAGCAGCCGCGAGGCGGGAAGGGTAAGCAATGAGCAGTTCTTC
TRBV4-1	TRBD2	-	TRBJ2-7	CASSQDRIAGVTEQYF	TGCGCCAGCAGCCAAGACCGAATAGCGGGAGTCACCGAGCAGTACTTC